A selection of T cell receptor beta chains follows, all from one sample in a study of cytomegalovirus exposure and HLA in healthy donors. Profiled with immunoSEQ multiplex PCR; TCRdb holds only in-frame clones, not every one. The sample records some 130,000 clones, approximately 74% being singletons. Input material: PBMCs. The receptors shown here come from a male donor in good health and CMV-seronegative. Both conserved end residues are part of each CDR3. A D gene is named only where the DNA matches it firmly. Rows may omit the clone size; those that give it use once, few, many or a size class.

CDR3 length,J gene,clone size,D gene,V gene,CDR3 DNA,CDR3 protein
15,TRBJ2-3,NA,TRBD2,TRBV19,TGTGCCAGCTCTTTCTTCGGAGCGGGGACAGATACGCAGTATTTT,CASSFFGAGTDTQYF
12,TRBJ2-7,NA,NA,TRBV7-9,TGTGCCAGCAGCGAGGGAGGTGCCGAGCAGTACTTC,CASSEGGAEQYF
16,TRBJ2-3,NA,TRBD2,TRBV27,TGTGCCAGCAGTTTTCATGCGGGAGCAACCCCAGATACGCAGTATTTT,CASSFHAGATPDTQYF
14,TRBJ2-7,NA,TRBD1,TRBV4-3,TGCGCCAGCAGCCTTCGACAGGGTGACGGCGAGCAGTACTTC,CASSLRQGDGEQYF
12,TRBJ2-5,NA,NA,TRBV29-1,TGCAGCGTTGAAGAGGAGGTAGAGACCCAGTACTTC,CSVEEEVETQYF
15,TRBJ2-7,NA,NA,TRBV5-1,TGCGCCAGCAGCTTGGTACAGGGTTTGACCTACGAGCAGTACTTC,CASSLVQGLTYEQYF
15,TRBJ1-4,NA,NA,TRBV5-1,TGCGCCAGCAGCTTAAACAGACCAACTAATGAAAAACTGTTTTTT,CASSLNRPTNEKLFF
14,TRBJ2-7,NA,NA,TRBV29-1,TGCAGCGTTGAGTACCGGGACACTGGCTACGAGCAGTACTTC,CSVEYRDTGYEQYF
17,TRBJ2-5,NA,NA,TRBV7-2,TGTGCCAGCAGCTTAGCGCGTCTGGGGGCCGGCCAAGAGACCCAGTACTTC,CASSLARLGAGQETQYF
15,TRBJ1-3,NA,NA,TRBV10-3,TGTGCCATCAGTGAGCCAGGATCCTCTGGAAACACCATATATTTT,CAISEPGSSGNTIYF
15,TRBJ1-1,NA,TRBD1,TRBV4-1,TGCGCCAGCAGCCAAAAAGACAGGGCGAACACTGAAGCTTTCTTT,CASSQKDRANTEAFF
15,TRBJ1-5,NA,TRBD1,TRBV6-5,TGTGCCAGCAGTTACGACAGGGGAGGCAATCAGCCCCAGCATTTT,CASSYDRGGNQPQHF
16,TRBJ2-1,once,TRBD2,TRBV15,TGTGCCACCAGCAGGGGGCGTGCGGGAGCCGACAATGAGCAGTTCTTC,CATSRGRAGADNEQFF
15,TRBJ2-5,NA,TRBD2,TRBV4-2,TGTGCCAGCAGCCAAAACCTAGCGGTGGGAGAGACCCAGTACTTC,CASSQNLAVGETQYF
16,TRBJ2-3,NA,NA,TRBV7-2,TGTGCCAGCAGCCTAGGAGGCGGGATGGTGACAGATACGCAGTATTTT,CASSLGGGMVTDTQYF
14,TRBJ2-1,NA,TRBD2,TRBV28,TGTGCCAGCAGTTGGCGGGAGGCCTACAATGAGCAGTTCTTC,CASSWREAYNEQFF
15,TRBJ1-3,NA,NA,TRBV9,TGTGCCAGCAGCGTAGGTGCAGGGTTCGGAAACACCATATATTTT,CASSVGAGFGNTIYF
17,TRBJ2-4,NA,NA,TRBV7-8,TGTGCCAGCAGCTTAGCGACCCTAGCCGAAGCCAAAAACATTCAGTACTTC,CASSLATLAEAKNIQYF
13,TRBJ1-1,NA,TRBD1,TRBV29-1,TGCAGCGTTGAATTGGGACAGAAAGGAGGAGCTTTCTTT,CSVELGQKGGAFF
15,TRBJ2-3,NA,NA,TRBV7-2,TGTGCCAGCAGCCCAAAGATAGTCGGCACAGATACGCAGTATTTT,CASSPKIVGTDTQYF
17,TRBJ2-5,NA,NA,TRBV27,TGTGCCAGCAGTTTAAACCCCCCCGGACAGCCTCAAGAGACCCAGTACTTC,CASSLNPPGQPQETQYF
15,TRBJ1-1,NA,NA,TRBV19,TGTGCCAGTGGGCCCTCGGGATCTATGAACACTGAAGCTTTCTTT,CASGPSGSMNTEAFF
16,TRBJ2-2,NA,NA,TRBV19,TGTGCCAGTAGTTCTCGACAGGCCCCAAGACCCGGGGAGCTGTTTTTT,CASSSRQAPRPGELFF
15,TRBJ2-7,NA,TRBD1,TRBV18,TGTGCCAGCTCACCACCAGGACAGGGGGTGTGGGAGCAGTACTTC,CASSPPGQGVWEQYF
15,TRBJ1-2,NA,NA,TRBV15,TGTGCCACCAGCAAAAACCCGGACACTAACTATGGCTACACCTTC,CATSKNPDTNYGYTF
19,TRBJ2-4,once,TRBD1,TRBV5-6,TGTGCCAGCAGCTTGCTCCGGGACAGGGACCCTTTAGCCAAAAACATTCAGTACTTC,CASSLLRDRDPLAKNIQYF
13,TRBJ2-7,few,NA,TRBV25-1,TGTGCCAGCAGGGACAGTGGAACGTACGAGCAGTACTTC,CASRDSGTYEQYF
16,TRBJ2-1,NA,NA,TRBV6-4,TGTGCCAGCAGTGGCCCACTAGATTTCGTTTACAATGAGCAGTTCTTC,CASSGPLDFVYNEQFF
15,TRBJ2-7,once,NA,TRBV9,TGTGCCAGCAGCGTAGGGGACGGGAGTGACTACGAGCAGTACTTC,CASSVGDGSDYEQYF
14,TRBJ1-3,few,NA,TRBV5-1,TGCGCCAGCAGAACAGAGAGATCTGGAAACACCATATATTTT,CASRTERSGNTIYF
14,TRBJ2-7,NA,NA,TRBV10-2,TGCGCCAGTGCGACAGCCCCGCGGGGAGGTGAGCAGTACTTC,CASATAPRGGEQYF
15,TRBJ2-3,NA,TRBD2,TRBV7-2,TGTGCCAGCAGCCGTATAGCGGGGGACACAGATACGCAGTATTTT,CASSRIAGDTDTQYF
13,TRBJ2-7,NA,NA,TRBV5-1,TGCGCCAGCAGCAGTGGGGGGACCTACGAGCAGTACTTC,CASSSGGTYEQYF
12,TRBJ1-1,NA,NA,TRBV11-2,TGTGCCAGCAGCTTAGGAGTATCTGAAGCTTTCTTT,CASSLGVSEAFF
16,TRBJ2-7,few,TRBD1,TRBV9,TGTGCCAGCAGCGTAGGGGGGACAGGGTTGGCCTACGAGCAGTACTTC,CASSVGGTGLAYEQYF
15,TRBJ1-2,NA,NA,TRBV19,TGTGCCAGTAGGGCGGGAGACCCCAAACCAAAGGGCTACACCTTC,CASRAGDPKPKGYTF